This T cell receptor beta chain was sequenced during a study of blood T cells in healthy people across ages. Using a J-beta primer mix together with a sample-barcoded 5' primer, a second PCR was run for roughly 7 to 12 cycles. In TCRdb, the 5' RACE reads were re-called with MiXCR into one record per CDR3 protein. The table lists about 780,000 distinct CDR3 sequences, about 45% of them singletons. Germline-derived CDR1 and CDR2 are DFQATT and SNEGSKA (reference sequence). V lost 0 bases and J lost 5, with 16 bases in between. This CDR3 comprises 16 residues. The chain joins TRBV20-1 to TRBJ2-2; D unclear. The source of this sequence is an elderly man in good health. Material: blood. CDR3 nucleotides: TGCAGTGCTAGAGATATTGGTAGGAGTTTGACCGGGGAGCTGTTTTTT. Amino acids: CSARDIGRSLTGELFF.